Listed below are T cell receptor beta chains from one sample, sequenced in a study of blood T cell repertoires in COVID-19. Profiling relied on immunoSEQ multiplex PCR, and the TCRdb table lists in-frame clones only, not all of them. The sample has around 100,000 clones, roughly nine tenths seen once; the top ten hold 15% to 20%. The specimen was peripheral blood. Receptors were obtained from a man aged 45-65 years with acute or convalescent COVID-19. Each CDR3 is given with its conserved first and last residue. The D gene is left open where the match is weak. Size values are once, few and many counts, or a class for expanded clones, and some rows have none.

j_call,v_call,clone_size,d_call,cdr3_nt,cdr3_aa
TRBJ1-1,TRBV18,NA,TRBD1,TGTGCCAGCTCTACGACAGGGTGGGTCGACACTGAAGCTTTCTTT,CASSTTGWVDTEAFF
TRBJ1-2,TRBV5-1,once,NA,TGCGCCAGCAGCTCGACACAGGCGGCCTATGGCTACACCTTC,CASSSTQAAYGYTF
TRBJ1-2,TRBV19,NA,NA,TGTGCCAGTGGAGTACACTATGGCTACACCTTC,CASGVHYGYTF
TRBJ2-1,TRBV7-2,NA,TRBD2,TGTGCCAGCAGCTTAGGGGTAGCGGGGGGTAACAATGAGCAGTTCTTC,CASSLGVAGGNNEQFF
TRBJ1-4,TRBV19,few,TRBD1,TGTGCCAGTAGTGCGGACAGGGTCAATAATGAAAAACTGTTTTTT,CASSADRVNNEKLFF
TRBJ2-3,TRBV5-1,NA,NA,TGCGCCAGCAGCTTGGGAACAGGGTACACAGATACGCAGTATTTT,CASSLGTGYTDTQYF
TRBJ1-5,TRBV19,NA,NA,TGTGCCAGTAGTCCCCAGGGAAGGTTAGTCAATCAGCCCCAGCATTTT,CASSPQGRLVNQPQHF
TRBJ2-7,TRBV7-2,NA,TRBD1,TGTGCCAGCTACGGACAGGGGGCGGGAGAGCAGTACTTC,CASYGQGAGEQYF
TRBJ1-2,TRBV7-9,NA,TRBD1,TGTGCCAGCAGCTTAGCGACAGGGGGCTTTGGCTACACCTTC,CASSLATGGFGYTF
TRBJ2-2,TRBV7-2,NA,TRBD2,TGTGCCAGCAGCAGTGGGACTAGCGGGGGGGCCGGGGAGCTGTTTTTT,CASSSGTSGGAGELFF
TRBJ1-2,TRBV25-1,NA,NA,TGTGCCAGCAGTGCCTGGGACTCCTCTAACTATGGCTACACCTTC,CASSAWDSSNYGYTF
TRBJ1-4,TRBV6-5,NA,TRBD1,TGTGCCAGCAGGTCGACAGGGGGGAATGAAAAACTGTTTTTT,CASRSTGGNEKLFF
TRBJ1-2,TRBV10-3,NA,NA,TGTGCCATCAGTAAACAGGGTTTGGATGGCTACACCTTC,CAISKQGLDGYTF
TRBJ2-2,TRBV7-2,NA,NA,TGTGCCAGCAGCACGACTGGTCTTAAGACCGGGGAGCTGTTTTTT,CASSTTGLKTGELFF
TRBJ1-6,TRBV6-5,NA,TRBD1,TGTGCCAGCAGTTATTATAGGGGGCAAGATGGTTCACCCCTCCACTTT,CASSYYRGQDGSPLHF
TRBJ1-1,TRBV21-1,NA,NA,TGTGCCAGCACCTCGGGGGGCAGGGGGCGCGGGAACACTGAAGCTTTCTTT,CASTSGGRGRGNTEAFF
TRBJ2-2,TRBV29-1,NA,TRBD2,TGCAGCGTCCTTAGCGGGGCCACGAACACCGGGGAGCTGTTTTTT,CSVLSGATNTGELFF
TRBJ1-2,TRBV11-2,NA,NA,TGTGCCATCCTATCCGGTCGAGTAAACTATGGCTACACCTTC,CAILSGRVNYGYTF
TRBJ1-6,TRBV23-1,NA,NA,TGCGCCAGCACCGAAGGGCAGGGGTCCTATAATTCACCCCTCCACTTT,CASTEGQGSYNSPLHF
TRBJ2-1,TRBV3-1/TRBV3-2,NA,NA,TGTGCCAGCAGCCAAGACTGGCGCGGTGAGCAGTTCTTC,CASSQDWRGEQFF
TRBJ2-7,TRBV2,NA,NA,TGTGCCAGCAGTGTACGACAGTTAAAGGGGGACGAGCAGTACTTC,CASSVRQLKGDEQYF
TRBJ2-7,TRBV14,NA,TRBD2,TGTGCCAGCAGCCCCGGGGGGGTTCAAGTGGAGCAGTACTTC,CASSPGGVQVEQYF
TRBJ2-3,TRBV3-1/TRBV3-2,NA,NA,TGTGCCAGCAGCCATGCGCAGGGGAACACAGATACGCAGTATTTT,CASSHAQGNTDTQYF
TRBJ2-2,TRBV6-4,NA,NA,TGTGCCAGCAGTGAACTCCAGGGGAACACCGGGGAGCTGTTTTTT,CASSELQGNTGELFF
TRBJ1-2,TRBV27,NA,TRBD1,TGTGCCAGCAGTTTCGGACAGGGCTATGGCTACACCTTC,CASSFGQGYGYTF
TRBJ1-1,TRBV5-1,NA,NA,TGCGCCAGCAGCCTCGACGGGGAATACGTTATGAACACTGAAGCTTTCTTT,CASSLDGEYVMNTEAFF
TRBJ1-2,TRBV6-1,NA,NA,TGTGCCAGCAGTGAGACGCAGGCATCCTACTACACCTTC,CASSETQASYYTF
TRBJ1-5,TRBV6-2/TRBV6-3,NA,TRBD1,TGTGCCAGCAGTCCCTTACAGCGACAGGGCCTAGTAAGAAATCAGCCCCAGCATTTT,CASSPLQRQGLVRNQPQHF
TRBJ2-3,TRBV11-2,NA,NA,TGTGCCAGCAGCACGCCGGGACCGGGGGTGACAGATACGCAGTATTTT,CASSTPGPGVTDTQYF
TRBJ2-7,TRBV19,NA,NA,TGTGCCAGTAGTATAACCCAGGCCTACGAGCAGTACTTC,CASSITQAYEQYF
TRBJ1-2,TRBV5-8,NA,TRBD1,TGTGCCAGCAGCTTGGGGGCAGGGGGCTCTTACGGCTACACCTTC,CASSLGAGGSYGYTF
TRBJ2-2,TRBV19,NA,TRBD1,TGTGCCAGTAGCATAGGGACAGGGAAGTACACCGGGGAGCTGTTTTTT,CASSIGTGKYTGELFF
TRBJ2-5,TRBV7-6,NA,TRBD2,TGTGCCAGCAGTCCCCACCGGGCGGGGGGCATAGAGACCCAGTACTTC,CASSPHRAGGIETQYF
TRBJ1-5,TRBV4-3,NA,NA,TGCGCCAGCAGCCAAGATCTTACGGTAAATAATCAGCCCCAGCATTTT,CASSQDLTVNNQPQHF